The T cell receptor (beta chain) under discussion was sequenced for a study of blood T cell repertoires in COVID-19. Study background: Both acute and convalescent COVID-19 samples were obtained from the United States, Italy and Spain. In each case, the material was cDNA or gDNA derived from T cells, B-cell-depleted T cells, or PBMCs.

In the original workflow: How many nucleated cells were present was estimated from reference gene primer amplification. Produced via immunoSEQ multiplex PCR; TCRdb's table is partial and in-frame only. V and J calls and clone size are given by that table; D and trimming were obtained from the DNA. Here the sample spans some 120,000 clones, just over 85% being singletons. The germline gives CDR1 MDHEN, CDR2 SYDVKM. Germline trimming cut 5 bases from V and 4 bases from J; bases unmatched to any gene: 16. This CDR3 comprises 18 residues. This receptor was obtained from a woman aged 50 to 65 with active or convalescent COVID-19. The specimen sequenced was peripheral blood. This chain connects TRBV28 to TRBJ1-5; 8 bases line up with TRBD1. Here the CDR3 DNA reads TGTGCCAGCAGTCCAAAAAGGACAGGGAAGGGTTGGAATCAGCCCCAGCATTTT. It specifies CASSPKRTGKGWNQPQHF.